The clone carrying this T cell receptor (beta chain) has only a few counts. Its matching antigen is unknown. Trimming took off 6 bases at V and 0 bases at J, with 12 bases between the two ends. CDR3 length: 14 residues. Germline CDR1 is LNHDA and CDR2 is SQIVND (reference sequence). This sample was taken from a study of CD8 T cells in ankylosing spondylitis. Whole-study findings and limits: In reactive arthritis synovial fluid and blood, some motif variants had been reported before.

TCRdb reprocessed the 5' RACE reads with MiXCR, giving one entry per CDR3 protein. The sample includes 25,000 to 40,000 distinct CDR3 sequences, more than 5.5% of them seen just once. The receptor's source is a male donor with ankylosing spondylitis or in good health (not recorded which). Sequencing was performed on blood, either unsorted or a sorted T cell fraction (not recorded which). The V gene is TRBV19, the J gene TRBJ2-7; D is uncertain. The CDR3 sequence is CASSPTVYSYEQYF. DNA for the CDR3: TGTGCCAGTAGCCCGACGGTTTACTCCTACGAGCAGTACTTC. Together with reference TRBV19 and TRBJ2-7, the CDR3 gives the full variable domain: DGGITQSPKYLFRKEGQNVTLSCEQNLNHDAMYWYRQDPGQGLRLIYYSQIVNDFQKGDIAEGYSVSREKKESFPLTVTSAQKNPTAFYLCASSPTVYSYEQYFGPGTRLTVT.